The following is a T cell receptor beta chain sequence with its context. This clone was seen only once. Its antigen specificity is not known. No base-level quality is on record; no much larger clone is a single base apart. Reading the germline V gene gives CDR1 SGHTA and CDR2 FQGTGA. From the cysteine up to the phenylalanine, the CDR3 has a length of 19 residues. CDR3 DNA is the only sequence kept; it has 57 bases, read in frame from the first base. V loses 0 bases of germline sequence and J loses 0 bases, and the interval between the two ends is 20 bases. The data were obtained in a study of T cell changes during pregnancy in multiple sclerosis (dated by TCRdb to the late 2010s). Describing the broader study: Changes in the T cell repertoire over the course of pregnancy were examined in this study in women with multiple sclerosis.

Libraries were made using the immunoSEQ multiplex PCR assay. This immuneACCESS table, as held by TCRdb, lists in-frame sequences with V and J called but not all clones. Of the missing ones, under half trace to an unresolved V gene in checked studies; the others have no known cause. Across this sample there are about 70,000 clones, with about 93% seen only once. The biggest ten clones account for 0.29% of the sample. The starting material was CD4+ T cells from peripheral blood mononuclear cells, obtained after pregnancy. The receptor was isolated from a female donor with multiple sclerosis, enrolled in a pregnancy study. This chain is built from TRBV7-3 and TRBJ1-1, with TRBD1 tentatively as D gene (5 bases match). The base sequence is TGTGCCAGCAGCTTAACAACAGGTCCCCGTATAGGAATGAACACTGAAGCTTTCTTT. It is translated as CASSLTTGPRIGMNTEAFF.